Shown below are 14 T cell receptor beta chains from a single sample sequenced in a study of blood T cell repertoires in COVID-19. Assay used: immunoSEQ multiplex PCR; TCRdb lists only in-frame clones, some missing. The table has some 520,000 clones, approximately 89% seen once; the top ten hold approximately 0.9%. Input material: peripheral blood. Receptors originate from a man between 18 and 29 years old with COVID-19, enrolled during active disease.

V is TRBV21-1 and J is TRBJ2-1; the D call in the table, TRBD2, was not verified against the DNA. TRBV21-1 is given as a pseudogene. The CDR3 has 15 residues. CDR3 amino acids: CASSNPQRELNEQFF. The CDR3 DNA reads as TGTGCCAGCAGCAACCCCCAGCGGGAGTTGAATGAGCAGTTCTTC.

J is TRBJ1-4 and V is TRBV11-2, with D possibly being TRBD1 (6 bases). Germline loops: CDR1 SGHAT, CDR2 FQNNGV. This CDR3 has 15 residues. V was cut by 5 bases and J by 0 bases, with 10 bases left in between. The CDR3 sequence is CASSVRTATNEKLFF. CDR3 nucleotide sequence: TGTGCCAGCAGCGTCCGGACAGCAACTAATGAAAAACTGTTTTTT. The full variable domain, in which reference TRBV11-2 and TRBJ1-4 provide the parts outside the CDR3, is EAGVAQSPRYKIIEKRQSVAFWCNPISGHATLYWYQQILGQGPKLLIQFQNNGVVDDSQLPKDRFSAERLKGVDSTLKIQPAKLEDSAVYLCASSVRTATNEKLFFGSGTQLSVL.

This chain uses TRBV7-6 with TRBJ1-3; TRBD1 aligns across 7 bases. Trimming at V came to 5 bases and at J to 4 bases, leaving 8 bases not matched to a gene. The CDR3 is 15 residues long. Germline CDR1 is SGHVS and CDR2 is FNYEAQ. CDR3 sequence reads: CASSHDRAQGNTIYF. CDR3 in DNA: TGTGCCAGCAGCCATGACAGGGCACAGGGAAACACCATATATTTT.

The chain carries TRBV6-5 and TRBJ2-1, with 10 bases aligning to TRBD2. The CDR3 spans 14 residues. J lost 4 bases, V lost 7 bases, and 4 bases had no gene match. Per the germline V gene, CDR1 is MNHEY and CDR2 is SVGAGI. In DNA form, the CDR3 reads TGTGCCAGCACTTTACTAGCGGGGTACAATGAGCAGTTCTTC. Residues: CASTLLAGYNEQFF.

The V gene is TRBV7-9, the J gene TRBJ2-5, with D tentatively TRBD1 (7 bases). Per the germline V gene, CDR1 is SEHNR and CDR2 is FQNEAQ (reference sequence). This CDR3 contains 14 residues. V lost 1 base and J lost 5, with 11 bases in between. CDR3 DNA sequence: TGTGCCAGCAGCTTAGTGGCAGGGGGGGAGACCCAGTACTTC. Encoded protein: CASSLVAGGETQYF.

V is TRBV5-4 and J is TRBJ2-2; D is undetermined. V was pared by 0 bases and J by 3 bases, with 6 bases between. CDR3 length: 14 residues. Germline V gene lookup returns CDR1 SGHNT and CDR2 YYREEE (reference sequence). In DNA form, the CDR3 reads TGTGCCAGCAGCTTGGGGCAGGACACCGGGGAGCTGTTTTTT. It specifies CASSLGQDTGELFF. Complete variable domain (other parts from reference TRBV5-4 and TRBJ2-2): ETGVTQSPTHLIKTRGQQVTLRCSSQSGHNTVSWYQQALGQGPQFIFQYYREEENGRGNFPPRFSGLQFPNYSSELNVNALELDDSALYLCASSLGQDTGELFFGEGSRLTVL.

This rearrangement joins TRBV7-3 to TRBJ2-6; D is undetermined. From germline, CDR1 is SGHTA and CDR2 FQGTGA. V was trimmed by 2 bases and J by 0 bases, leaving 8 bases between them. The CDR3 has 16 amino acids. CDR3 residues: CASSLARVSGANVLTF. CDR3 sequence (DNA): TGTGCCAGCAGCTTAGCCCGGGTCTCTGGGGCCAACGTCCTGACTTTC.

The chain couples TRBV29-1 to TRBJ1-1; D might be TRBD1 (5 bases). Germline values: CDR1 SQVTM, CDR2 ANQGSEA. The ends were cut back, 4 bases at V and 5 bases at J, with 14 bases in the middle. The CDR3 length is 13 residues. The CDR3 sequence is CSVVGGGRTEAFF. For the CDR3, the DNA is TGCAGCGTTGTGGGGGGGGGAAGAACTGAAGCTTTCTTT.

This clone was seen once. CDR3 loop: CAIGTVRSGELFF. CDR3 DNA: TGTGCTATCGGGACAGTGAGGTCCGGGGAGCTGTTTTTT. The chain joins TRBV2 to TRBJ2-2; 7 bases are shared with TRBD1. Germline V CDR1 and CDR2: SNHLY, FYNNEI. The CDR3 runs to 13 residues.

V is TRBV11-2 and J is TRBJ1-1, with TRBD1 as a possible D gene (6 bases). V was pared by 5 bases and J by 0 bases, with 13 bases between. Germline V gene sequence: CDR1 SGHAT, CDR2 FQNNGV. The CDR3 sequence is 15 residues long. The CDR3 DNA reads as TGTGCCAGCAGCCCCAGGCGGGGGCTGAACACTGAAGCTTTCTTT. Protein product: CASSPRRGLNTEAFF.

This chain uses TRBV29-1 with TRBJ2-3; D gene unclear. Germline V gene lookup returns CDR1 SQVTM and CDR2 ANQGSEA. The CDR3 is made up of 14 amino acids. The germline V and J ends were trimmed by 4 bases and 0 bases, with 11 bases remaining between them. As DNA, the CDR3 is TGCAGCGTTGTTCATGACACCAGCACAGATACGCAGTATTTT. It is translated as CSVVHDTSTDTQYF.

The chain uses TRBV4-2 and TRBJ2-7; D gene ambiguous. The V gene's germline CDR1 is LGHNA and CDR2 YNFKEQ. The CDR3 has 13 amino acids. V gave up 0 bases and J gave up 3 bases, with 6 bases separating them. The CDR3 protein is CASSQEYSYEQYF. The DNA for the CDR3 is TGTGCCAGCAGCCAAGAGTACAGCTACGAGCAGTACTTC.

The chain uses TRBV6-5 and TRBJ2-7; 8 nucleotides match TRBD1. Germline-derived CDR1 and CDR2 are MNHEY and SVGAGI. V was pared by 2 bases and J by 4 bases, with 4 bases of the junction left unmatched. The CDR3 is 14 amino acids. CDR3 residues: CASSYHRGEYEQYF. In DNA, the CDR3 is TGTGCCAGCAGTTACCACAGGGGGGAGTACGAGCAGTACTTC.

In its sample, this clone was seen a few times. The rearrangement uses TRBV12-3 or TRBV12-4 and TRBJ2-3, with D maybe TRBD2 (5 bases). This CDR3 is built from 12 residues. V lost 10 bases, J lost 5 bases, and 13 bases lay in between. The CDR3 sequence is CATGDGIDTQYF. The CDR3 nucleotides read TGTGCCACCGGTGACGGGATAGATACGCAGTATTTT.